Below, 26 T cell receptor beta chains from the same sample are listed, as sequenced in a study of blood T cells in healthy people across ages. Primed by a sample-barcoded 5' primer and a J-beta primer mix, a second PCR proceeded for about 7 to 11 cycles. TCRdb used MiXCR to reprocess the 5' RACE reads, holding one entry per CDR3 protein. The sample includes roughly 1.5 million distinct CDR3 sequences, approximately 43% of them seen just once. Sequencing input: blood. The receptors derive from a woman aged 18-29 years in good health.

The chain combines TRBV15 with TRBJ2-1, with 8 bases aligning to TRBD2. The CDR3 sequence is 15 residues long. Germline V gene lookup returns CDR1 LNHNV and CDR2 YYDKDF (reference sequence). V shed 6 bases, J shed 0 bases, and the junction held 4 bases outside the gene matches. The CDR3, as DNA: TGTGCCACCAGACAGGGACTAGGCTCCTACAATGAGCAGTTCTTC. Protein sequence: CATRQGLGSYNEQFF.

This sequence joins TRBV15 and TRBJ2-1; 12 bases align to TRBD2. In germline, CDR1 is LNHNV, CDR2 YYDKDF (reference sequence). V was pared by 5 bases and J by 10 bases, with 12 bases of the junction left unmatched. The CDR3 has 16 amino acids. CDR3: CATSVGTSGWAGEQFF. DNA of the CDR3: TGTGCCACCAGCGTCGGGACTAGCGGGTGGGCAGGCGAGCAGTTCTTC.

This clonotype was counted between two and nine times. The DNA for the CDR3 is TGCAGTGCTAGACGGAACGCTGAGCAGTTCTTC. Translated, it gives CSARRNAEQFF. The chain combines TRBV20-1 with TRBJ2-1; D remains ambiguous. V was trimmed by 2 bases and J by 9 bases, leaving 8 bases between them. CDR1 and CDR2 (germline): DFQATT, SNEGSKA (reference sequence). The length of the CDR3 is 11 residues.

The chain combines TRBV12-3 or TRBV12-4 with TRBJ2-2; 10 positions match TRBD2. CDR3 length equals 14 residues. V lost 6 bases and J lost 6; bases outside the gene matches: 4. The CDR3 region has the DNA TGTGCCAGCAGCATAGCGGGAGGTCCCGGGGAGCTGTTTTTT. Translation gives CASSIAGGPGELFF.

Ten or more counts support this clonotype. V gene TRBV6-4 combines with J gene TRBJ2-3; no definite D call. Trimming removed 5 bases from V and 3 bases from J, with 9 bases in between. Germline assignment: CDR1 MRHNA and CDR2 SNTAGT. The CDR3 length is 13 residues. The CDR3 is CASSNEPTDTQYF. The CDR3 bases are TGTGCCAGCAGTAACGAGCCAACAGATACGCAGTATTTT.

In DNA form, the CDR3 reads TGCGCCAGCAGCTTGGGAGGGAACCAGTACTTC. This sequence encodes CASSLGGNQYF. The chain employs TRBV5-1 and TRBJ2-5, with D maybe TRBD2 (5 bases). V was clipped by 0 bases and J by 10 bases, with 7 bases between them. The CDR3 sequence is 11 residues long. From germline, CDR1 is SGHRS and CDR2 YFSETQ. Looking up the rest from reference TRBV5-1 and TRBJ2-5 gives the full variable domain: KAGVTQTPRYLIKTRGQQVTLSCSPISGHRSVSWYQQTPGQGLQFLFEYFSETQRNKGNFPGRFSGRQFSNSRSEMNVSTLELGDSALYLCASSLGGNQYFGPGTRLLVL.

This clonotype was detected only a few times. The chain combines TRBV29-1 with TRBJ2-5; 8 bases are shared with TRBD1. This CDR3 contains 15 residues. Trimming at V came to 0 bases and at J to 11 bases, leaving 14 bases not matched to a gene. Per germline, CDR1 SQVTM and CDR2 ANQGSEA. The CDR3 region is CSVEDRNRGVGEQYF. Written as DNA, the CDR3 is TGCAGCGTTGAAGATAGGAACAGGGGGGTCGGAGAGCAGTACTTC.

This clonotype was counted a single time. The V gene is TRBV14, the J gene TRBJ2-1; D is possibly TRBD2 (6 bases). The J call is doubtful: the DNA matches TRBJ2-7 better. There are 16 residues in the CDR3. The germline V gene encodes CDR1 SGHDN and CDR2 FVKESK. The CDR3 here is CASSLSGTLTHNEQYF. CDR3 sequence (DNA): TGTGCCAGCAGCCTTTCCGGGACTCTAACCCACAATGAGCAGTACTTC.

V usage is TRBV7-9 and J usage is TRBJ2-1, with 10 nucleotides matching TRBD2. The CDR3 covers 15 residues. V shed 5 bases, J shed 6 bases, and the junction held 7 bases outside the gene matches. CDR1 is SEHNR and CDR2 is FQNEAQ in the germline V gene (reference sequence). The CDR3 region is CASSTLAGGANEQFF. The CDR3 nucleotides read TGTGCCAGCAGCACTTTAGCGGGGGGAGCCAATGAGCAGTTCTTC.

The chain is built from TRBV7-2 and TRBJ2-3; 10 nucleotides line up with TRBD2. Germline loops: CDR1 SGHTA, CDR2 FQGNSA. The ends lost 6 bases at V and 5 bases at J; junction bases unmatched: 8. This CDR3 is built from 15 residues. The CDR3 nucleotides are TGTGCCAGCAGACCGAGCGGGAGGGTTGTAGATACGCAGTATTTT. Protein sequence: CASRPSGRVVDTQYF.

This clonotype was seen a few times. The chain has TRBV29-1 and TRBJ2-7, with D uncertain. Deletions cut 0 bases from V and 7 bases from J, with 10 bases between. The CDR3 consists of 12 residues. Germline CDR1 and CDR2: SQVTM and ANQGSEA. The CDR3 region has the DNA TGCAGCGTTGAAGATCTAGGTGGGGAGCAGTACTTC. As protein: CSVEDLGGEQYF.

The chain recombines TRBV12-3 or TRBV12-4 with TRBJ1-2, with TRBD1 matching over 11 bases. Losses at the gene ends were 0 bases for V and 8 bases for J; bases not matched to a gene: 5. The CDR3 has 15 residues. CDR3 nucleotide sequence: TGTGCCAGCAGTTTAGCCGGGACAGGGGGTCTGGGCTACACCTTC. Translation: CASSLAGTGGLGYTF.

The J gene is TRBJ2-7, the V gene TRBV6-6, with 9 bases fitting TRBD2. CDR1 MNHNY and CDR2 SVGAGI come from the germline V gene (reference sequence). Trimming at V came to 2 bases and at J to 4 bases, leaving 6 bases not matched to a gene. This CDR3 has 15 amino acids. In nucleotides, the CDR3 is TGTGCCAGCAGTTACGGCGCGGGAGGGTCGTACGAGCAGTACTTC. Encoded protein: CASSYGAGGSYEQYF.

The CDR3 is CASSLNGQRPTDTQYF. CDR3 in DNA: TGTGCCAGCAGCCTCAACGGGCAGCGGCCCACAGATACGCAGTATTTT. The V call is TRBV7-9, the J call TRBJ2-3, with D tentatively TRBD2 (5 bases). V gave up 5 bases and J gave up 2 bases, with 17 bases separating them. CDR1 SEHNR and CDR2 FQNEAQ come from the germline V gene (reference sequence). The CDR3 length is 16 residues.

The genes are TRBV12-3 or TRBV12-4 and TRBJ2-1; TRBD2 agrees at 13 bases. V was clipped by 0 bases and J by 4 bases; unmatched bases: 6. The CDR3 loop spans 18 amino acids. Written as DNA, the CDR3 is TGTGCCAGCAGTTTAGCTACTAGCGGGGGGGCCTCATACAATGAGCAGTTCTTC. Its translation is CASSLATSGGASYNEQFF.

The rearrangement joins TRBV12-3 or TRBV12-4 to TRBJ2-2, with D tentatively TRBD2 (6 bases). This CDR3 is 15 amino acids long. The V end was cut by 6 bases, the J end by 5 bases, with 16 bases between. This chain's CDR3 is CASRTANGRTGELFF. DNA for the CDR3: TGTGCCAGCAGGACAGCAAACGGGAGAACCGGGGAGCTGTTTTTT.

The chain combines TRBV20-1 with TRBJ2-5; D ambiguous. Trimming removed 1 base at V and 2 bases at J, with 11 bases between. CDR3 size: 14 residues. The V gene's germline CDR1 is DFQATT and CDR2 SNEGSKA (reference sequence). The CDR3 loop is CSARGWQEQETQYF. The CDR3 DNA reads TGCAGTGCTAGAGGGTGGCAGGAACAAGAGACCCAGTACTTC.

This chain links TRBV2 with TRBJ2-1, with 8 nucleotides matching TRBD2. CDR3 size: 15 residues. Germline CDR1 is SNHLY and CDR2 is FYNNEI. V gave up 7 bases and J gave up 2 bases; unmatched junction bases: 7. The CDR3 loop reads CASTILAGPYNEQFF. Written as DNA, the CDR3 is TGTGCCAGCACGATCTTAGCGGGGCCCTACAATGAGCAGTTCTTC.

The rearrangement uses TRBV11-2 and TRBJ1-1; weak D call: TRBD1 (6 bases). Germline CDR1 reads SGHAT; CDR2 reads FQNNGV. The CDR3 is 15 amino acids. Deletions cut 1 base from V and 2 bases from J, with 11 bases between. The CDR3, as DNA: TGTGCCAGCAGCTTAGTCCGGGGGGCAAACACTGAAGCTTTCTTT. Protein: CASSLVRGANTEAFF.

The rearrangement uses TRBV20-1 and TRBJ2-2, with TRBD2 matching over 7 bases. V shed 0 bases and J 2 bases; nucleotides not matched to a gene: 3. Germline V gene lookup returns CDR1 DFQATT and CDR2 SNEGSKA (reference sequence). CDR3 length: 15 amino acids. CDR3 nucleotide sequence: TGCAGTGCTAGAGATGGAGCGGGAAACACCGGGGAGCTGTTTTTT. Its translation is CSARDGAGNTGELFF.

The genes are TRBV12-3 or TRBV12-4 and TRBJ2-1; 7 bases match TRBD2. This CDR3 has 15 residues. Trimming at V came to 5 bases and at J to 7 bases, leaving 11 bases not matched to a gene. CDR3 sequence (DNA): TGTGCCAGCAGTCCACGGCCGGGAGGTTGGAATGAGCAGTTCTTC. Its protein is CASSPRPGGWNEQFF.

The CDR3 sequence: CATSRKTGYNEQYF. In DNA, the CDR3 is TGTGCCACCAGCAGAAAGACGGGGTACAATGAGCAGTACTTC. The rearrangement joins TRBV15 to TRBJ2-7, with D maybe TRBD2 (5 bases). Germline assignment: CDR1 LNHNV and CDR2 YYDKDF (reference sequence). The CDR3 contains 14 residues. Trimming stripped 2 bases from V and 7 bases from J, with 15 bases between.

The chain employs TRBV7-8 and TRBJ1-4; 8 nucleotides line up with TRBD1. The length of the CDR3 is 15 residues. Germline lookup yields CDR1 SGHVS and CDR2 FQNEAQ. Trimming cost V 5 bases and J 8 bases; bases outside gene matches: 10. The CDR3: CASSPTPPGGEKLFF. CDR3 nucleotides: TGTGCCAGCAGCCCCACCCCCCCAGGGGGCGAAAAACTGTTTTTT.

The gene calls are TRBV4-1 and TRBJ2-5; no clear D gene. Germline lookup yields CDR1 MGHRA and CDR2 YSYEKL. This CDR3 comprises 17 residues. The V end was cut by 4 bases, the J end by 1 base, with 19 bases between. The CDR3 bases are TGCGCCAGCAGCCCTGTCGGCCGGGCGAGTCTCCAAGAGACCCAGTACTTC. It yields the protein CASSPVGRASLQETQYF.

The chain recombines TRBV7-3 with TRBJ2-3; 9 bases are a match to TRBD2. V shed 4 bases and J 2 bases; nucleotides not matched to a gene: 4. The CDR3 sequence is 15 residues long. Germline assignment: CDR1 SGHTA and CDR2 FQGTGA. The CDR3: CASSSSGDHTDTQYF. CDR3 DNA sequence: TGTGCCAGCAGCTCTAGCGGGGATCACACAGATACGCAGTATTTT.

This clonotype has a handful of counts. This chain connects TRBV10-2 to TRBJ2-1, with 7 positions matching TRBD2. The J call may be mistaken, given a closer DNA end match to TRBJ2-7. Per the germline V gene, CDR1 is WSHSY and CDR2 is SAAADI. The CDR3 consists of 13 residues. DNA of the CDR3: TGCGCCAGCGCGGGACTATCCTACAATGAGCAGTACTTC. Its protein is CASAGLSYNEQYF.